Ten or more counts support the clone carrying this TCR beta chain. Libraries of TCR beta came from iRepertoire HTBI primers plus Arm-PCR of CDR3 regions. TCRdb reprocessed the multiplex PCR reads with MiXCR, giving one entry per CDR3 protein. The sample has 680,000 or so distinct CDR3 sequences; under 20% are singletons. This sample was included in a study of regulatory T cells in long-lasting Graves disease. Time point noted: newly diagnosed GD, antithyroid drugs for less than 3 months. Following extraction of RNA from PBMCs, that RNA was used to make the TCR library. The CDR3 runs to 13 residues. The ends were cut back, 7 bases at V and 1 base at J, with 10 bases in the middle. CDR1 and CDR2 (germline): LNHDA, SQIVND (reference sequence). These data were likewise used in another study, on T cells in Graves' hyperthyroidism and ophthalmopathy. That work states: Graves' hyperthyroidism showing no ophthalmopathy progression within 18 months was considered stable. Patients with uncontrolled infections, other autoimmune diseases, pregnancy or lactation were excluded. With the HTBI primer set, the TCR CDR3 went through a first round of RT-PCR.

The rearrangement joins TRBV19 to TRBJ1-1; D might be TRBD1 (5 bases). Sequencing was performed on peripheral blood mononuclear cells (PBMCs), taken at new diagnosis, from a patient treated with antithyroid drugs. The clonotype comes from a woman between 25 and 40 years old with Graves disease. In DNA, the CDR3 is TGTGCCAGTAACACCGGACAGAACACTGAAGCTTTCTTT. Its translation is CASNTGQNTEAFF.